Shown below are 4 T cell receptor beta chains from a single sample sequenced in a study of early T cells in non-severe SARS-CoV-2 infection. Each CDR3 protein is one row after TCRdb ran MiXCR on the 5' RACE reads. Of 100,000 to 140,000 distinct CDR3 sequences listed, 11% are singletons. Sequenced: whole blood. The source of these receptors is an adult who was a healthcare worker with PCR-confirmed SARS-CoV-2 infection or an uninfected control (not recorded which).

The chain employs TRBV28 and TRBJ1-5; 10 nucleotides align to TRBD1. Germline CDR1 MDHEN, CDR2 SYDVKM. V lost 5 bases and J lost 6; bases outside the gene matches: 10. CDR3 length: 16 residues. The CDR3 spells CASSRSGTGALQPQHF. CDR3 in DNA: TGTGCCAGCAGTCGCTCTGGGACAGGGGCCCTTCAGCCCCAGCATTTT.

This clonotype was seen a handful of times. V and J are TRBV28 and TRBJ1-3; unclear D gene. Trimming took 6 bases from V and 0 from J, leaving 15 bases between them. The length of the CDR3 is 16 residues. Germline loops: CDR1 MDHEN, CDR2 SYDVKM. CDR3 sequence (DNA): TGTGCCAGCAGCTTACGCACAAGAGCCTCTGGAAACACCATATATTTT. It specifies CASSLRTRASGNTIYF. Drawing the rest from reference TRBV28 and TRBJ1-3, the complete variable domain is DVKVTQSSRYLVKRTGEKVFLECVQDMDHENMFWYRQDPGLGLRLIYFSYDVKMKEKGDIPEGYSVSREKKERFSLILESASTNQTSMYLCASSLRTRASGNTIYFGEGSWLTVV.

This CDR3 reads CASSEEGRLGYTF. The CDR3 nucleotides read TGTGCCAGCAGTGAAGAGGGCCGGCTGGGCTACACCTTC. J is TRBJ1-2 and V is TRBV6-1; D remains unclear. The germline V and J ends were trimmed by 1 base and 8 bases, with 11 bases remaining between them. The germline V gene has CDR1 MNHNS and CDR2 SASEGT. The CDR3 consists of 13 residues.

This clonotype was counted a few times. The chain couples TRBV11-3 to TRBJ2-5; 7 nucleotides match TRBD2. The V gene end was trimmed by 5 bases and the J gene end by 3 bases; junction bases not matched to a gene: 3. This CDR3 has 13 amino acids. Germline CDR1 and CDR2: SGHNT and YENEEA. CDR3 residues: CASSKGLEETQYF. The CDR3 nucleotides read TGTGCCAGCAGCAAAGGACTAGAAGAGACCCAGTACTTC.